This T cell receptor (beta chain) was recovered during a study of patients and donors after allogeneic stem cell transplantation. TCRdb used MiXCR to reprocess the RT-PCR reads, holding one entry per CDR3 protein. Of 150,000 to 200,000 distinct CDR3 sequences in the sample, around two fifths were seen once. This clonotype turned up a few times. Unmatched junction bases numbered 2, after V lost 4 bases and J lost 4 bases. The CDR3 runs to 13 residues. Germline lookup yields CDR1 LNHDA and CDR2 SQIVND (reference sequence). The sequencing sample was made of blood, either unsorted or a sorted T cell fraction (not recorded which). The gene calls are TRBV19 and TRBJ1-2, with 8 nucleotides matching TRBD1. The receptor was isolated from a human donor who was either an allogeneic HSCT recipient or a stem cell or donor lymphocyte infusion donor (not recorded which). It is not recorded whose cells these are; they may come from a transplant donor. CDR3 sequence: CASSTGGVYGYTF. The CDR3 DNA follows: TGTGCCAGTAGTACAGGGGGCGTCTATGGCTACACCTTC.